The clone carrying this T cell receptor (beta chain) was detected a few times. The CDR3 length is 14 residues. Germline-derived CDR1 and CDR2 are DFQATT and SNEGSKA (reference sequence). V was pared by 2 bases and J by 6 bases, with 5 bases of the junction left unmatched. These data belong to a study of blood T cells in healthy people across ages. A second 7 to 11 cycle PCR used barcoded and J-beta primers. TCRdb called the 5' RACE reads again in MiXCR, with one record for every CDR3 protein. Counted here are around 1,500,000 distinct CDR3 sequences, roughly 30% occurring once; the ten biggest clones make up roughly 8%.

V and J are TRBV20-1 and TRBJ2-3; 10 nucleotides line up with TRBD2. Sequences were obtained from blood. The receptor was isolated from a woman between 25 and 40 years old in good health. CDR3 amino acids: CSARPSGGSDTQYF. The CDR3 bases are TGCAGTGCTAGACCTAGCGGGGGATCGGATACGCAGTATTTT.